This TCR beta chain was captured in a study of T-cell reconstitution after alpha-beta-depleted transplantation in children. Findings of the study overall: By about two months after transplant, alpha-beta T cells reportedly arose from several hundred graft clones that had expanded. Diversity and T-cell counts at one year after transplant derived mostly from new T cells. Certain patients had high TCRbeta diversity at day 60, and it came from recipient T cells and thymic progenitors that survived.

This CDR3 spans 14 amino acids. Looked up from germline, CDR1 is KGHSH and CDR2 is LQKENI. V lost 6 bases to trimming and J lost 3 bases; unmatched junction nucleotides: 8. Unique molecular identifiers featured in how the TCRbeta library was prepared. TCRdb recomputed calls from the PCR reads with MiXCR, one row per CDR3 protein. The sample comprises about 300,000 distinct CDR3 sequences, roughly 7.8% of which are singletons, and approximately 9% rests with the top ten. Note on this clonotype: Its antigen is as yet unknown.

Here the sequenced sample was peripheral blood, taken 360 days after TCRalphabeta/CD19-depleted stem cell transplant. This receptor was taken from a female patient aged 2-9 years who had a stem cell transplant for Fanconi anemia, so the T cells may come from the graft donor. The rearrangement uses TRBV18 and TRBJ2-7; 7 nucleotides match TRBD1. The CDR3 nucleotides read TGTGCCAGCTCTCGACAGGGTACCTTCTACGAGCAGTACTTC. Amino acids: CASSRQGTFYEQYF.